The clone carrying this T cell receptor beta chain was seen more than once but under ten times. Its antigen is unknown. The data derive from a study of regulatory T cells in long-lasting Graves disease. Study-level results: Peripheral blood, not thyroid tissue, was the sole material studied.

There are 15 residues in the CDR3. Germline-derived CDR1 and CDR2 are MGHDK and SYGVNS. Trimming left V 3 bases short and J 0 bases short, with 8 bases between. Regarding time point: newly diagnosed GD, antithyroid drugs for less than 3 months. Construction of the TCR library relied on RNA isolated from PBMCs. With iRepertoire HTBI primers and Arm-PCR of CDR3 regions, TCR beta libraries were built. Each CDR3 protein gets one entry after TCRdb re-called the multiplex PCR reads with MiXCR. This table has hundreds of thousands of distinct CDR3 sequences, roughly 15% appearing once. These data were likewise used in another study, on T cells in Graves' hyperthyroidism and ophthalmopathy. That study adds: Criteria for exclusion of patients were uncontrolled infection, other autoimmune disease, pregnancy or lactation. Diagnoses used clinical symptoms, serum thyroxine and TRAb, thyroid ultrasound and orbital computed tomography. A model using 13 V-J features told ophthalmopathy apart from stable hyperthyroidism.

The input for sequencing was peripheral blood mononuclear cells (PBMCs), taken at new diagnosis, from a patient treated with antithyroid drugs. The chain couples TRBV25-1 to TRBJ1-4; D gene ambiguous. This clonotype was sampled from a woman between 25 and 40 years old with Graves disease. CDR3 coding DNA: TGTGCCAGCAGTGATCCCCAGGCAACTAATGAAAAACTGTTTTTT. As protein: CASSDPQATNEKLFF.